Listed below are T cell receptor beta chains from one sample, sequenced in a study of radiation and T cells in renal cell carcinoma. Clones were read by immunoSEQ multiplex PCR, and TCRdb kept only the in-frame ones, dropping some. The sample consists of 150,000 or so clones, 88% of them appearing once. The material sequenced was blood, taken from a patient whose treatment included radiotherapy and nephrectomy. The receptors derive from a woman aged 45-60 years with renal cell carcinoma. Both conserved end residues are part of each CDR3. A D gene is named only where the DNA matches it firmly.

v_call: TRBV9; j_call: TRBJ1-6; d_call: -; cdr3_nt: TGTGCCAGCAGCGTAGAATCAAGCTCACCCCTCCACTTT; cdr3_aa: CASSVESSSPLHF
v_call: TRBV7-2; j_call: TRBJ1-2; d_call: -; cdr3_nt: TGTGCCAGCAGCTTTGGCTTCTATGGCTACACCTTC; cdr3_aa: CASSFGFYGYTF
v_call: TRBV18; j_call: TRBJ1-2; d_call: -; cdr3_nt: TGTGCCAGCTCACCACGAGCACCCAGGGACCCTGGGGGCTACACCTTC; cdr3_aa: CASSPRAPRDPGGYTF
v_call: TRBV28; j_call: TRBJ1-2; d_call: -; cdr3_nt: TGTGCCAGCAGTACGAGGGGGGCGCGGTACTATGGCTACACCTTC; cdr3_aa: CASSTRGARYYGYTF
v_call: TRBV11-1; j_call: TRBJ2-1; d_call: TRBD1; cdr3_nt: TGTGCCAGCAGCTCAACGGACAGGGTGTTCGATGAGCAGTTCTTC; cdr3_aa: CASSSTDRVFDEQFF
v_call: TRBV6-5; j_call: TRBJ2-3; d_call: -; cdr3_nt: TGTGCCAGCAGTTACTCTCAAGTCACAGATACGCAGTATTTT; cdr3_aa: CASSYSQVTDTQYF
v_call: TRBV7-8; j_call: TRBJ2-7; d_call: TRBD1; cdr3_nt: TGTGCCAGCAGCTTGACAGGGCTAGGTTACGAGCAGTACTTC; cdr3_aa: CASSLTGLGYEQYF
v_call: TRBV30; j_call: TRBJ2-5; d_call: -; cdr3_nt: TGTGCCTGGAGTGTAGGTCCGGACCGAAAAGGAGAGACCCAGTACTTC; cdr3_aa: CAWSVGPDRKGETQYF
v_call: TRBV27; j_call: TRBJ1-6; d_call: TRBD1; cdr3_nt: TGTGCCAGCAGAGGGACAGTCAATAATTCACCCCTCCACTTT; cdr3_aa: CASRGTVNNSPLHF
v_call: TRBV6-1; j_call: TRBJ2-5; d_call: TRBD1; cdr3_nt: TGTGCCAGCAGTCAGACAGGGTTCGGAGAGACCCAGTACTTC; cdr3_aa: CASSQTGFGETQYF
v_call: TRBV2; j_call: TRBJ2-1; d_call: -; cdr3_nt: TGTGCCAGCAGGACAGGTGGCGCCTACAATGAGCAGTTCTTC; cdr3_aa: CASRTGGAYNEQFF